The 15 T cell receptor beta chains given below trace back to one sample, sequenced in a study of OX40 agonist ivuxolimab in advanced cancers. The method behind the library was the immunoSEQ multiplex PCR assay. TCRdb limited this immuneACCESS table to in-frame rearrangements with V and J called. A share of clones is missing; checked studies link under half to unresolved V genes, and the rest is unexplained. The sample has 70,000 to 75,000 clones on record, 80% to 90% of them singletons. The top ten hold 0.95% to 1.3% of the sample. The sequences come from CD4+ or CD8+ T cells sorted from blood, collected in a trial of the OX40 agonist ivuxolimab. All receptors derive from an adult with an advanced solid tumor such as melanoma, head and neck, liver or kidney cancer.

This clone came up many times. The chain links TRBV7-9 to TRBJ2-3; no clear D. The CDR3 sequence is 14 residues long. Between the trimmed V and J ends, which lost 5 bases and 4 bases, there was a span of 13 bases. Germline lookup yields CDR1 SEHNR and CDR2 FQNEAQ (reference sequence). The CDR3 nucleotides are TGTGCCAGCAGCCTTCAGACCATCTCAGATACGCAGTATTTT. Translation: CASSLQTISDTQYF.

The chain joins TRBV28 to TRBJ1-4; D unresolved. Germline V lookup: CDR1 MDHEN, CDR2 SYDVKM. The CDR3 extends over 11 amino acids. V lost 8 bases and J 12 bases, leaving 13 bases between the germline ends. CDR3 protein: CASALGWELFF. The CDR3 DNA reads as TGTGCCAGCGCTCTGGGCTGGGAACTGTTTTTT.

CDR3 sequence reads: CASSPTGGTDNSPLHF. The DNA for the CDR3 is TGTGCCAGCTCACCTACGGGGGGAACAGATAATTCACCCCTCCACTTT. The chain has TRBV18 and TRBJ1-6, with TRBD1 as a possible D gene (5 bases). V lost 3 bases to trimming and J lost 5 bases, with 14 bases between them. This CDR3 has 16 residues. Germline V gives CDR1 KGHSH, CDR2 LQKENI.

The chain joins TRBV7-9 to TRBJ1-1, with no clear D. The V and J ends lost 3 bases and 11 bases respectively, with 16 bases between them. The CDR3 length is 13 residues. Germline V gene lookup returns CDR1 SEHNR and CDR2 FQNEAQ (reference sequence). CDR3 protein: CASSLKFPLSAFF. The CDR3 DNA reads as TGTGCCAGCAGCTTGAAGTTCCCTTTAAGCGCTTTCTTT.

The chain links TRBV27 to TRBJ1-2; weak D call: TRBD1 (6 bases). V was cut by 5 bases and J by 4 bases, with 17 bases left in between. The CDR3 runs 15 residues. Looked up from germline, CDR1 is MNHEY and CDR2 is SMNVEV (reference sequence). CDR3 in DNA: TGTGCCAGCAGTCGCCTCGGGGCAGGGGCCTATGGCTACACCTTC. It is translated as CASSRLGAGAYGYTF.

The chain links TRBV4-3 to TRBJ1-1; possibly TRBD1 for D (6 bases). Germline CDR1 is LGHNA and CDR2 is YSLEER. There are 15 residues in the CDR3. Trimming shortened V by 1 base and J by 0 bases, and 9 bases separated the two germline ends. The CDR3 nucleotides read TGCGCCAGCAGCCAAGGCGGACAGTTGAACACTGAAGCTTTCTTT. Its translation is CASSQGGQLNTEAFF.

The chain recombines TRBV6-5 with TRBJ1-4; D is perhaps TRBD1 (6 bases). V gave up 4 bases and J gave up 3 bases, with 12 bases separating them. The V gene's germline CDR1 is MNHEY and CDR2 SVGAGI. The CDR3 extends over 15 amino acids. The CDR3 sequence is CASSSGEEANEKLFF. The CDR3 DNA is TGTGCCAGCAGTTCAGGGGAGGAGGCTAATGAAAAACTGTTTTTT.

The chain recombines TRBV2 with TRBJ1-6; 7 bases are shared with TRBD1. Looked up from germline, CDR1 is SNHLY and CDR2 is FYNNEI. Trimming removed 4 bases from V and 7 bases from J; junction bases left unmatched: 13. The CDR3 runs to 17 residues. CDR3 DNA sequence: TGTGCCAGCAGTGTCGGGACAGCCCGAAGGGGAAATTCACCCCTCCACTTT. It yields the protein CASSVGTARRGNSPLHF.

The CDR3 DNA reads TGCGCCAGCATATTGGGACAGGGTGGCACCTTTTATGGCTACACCTTC. It codes for CASILGQGGTFYGYTF. This sequence joins TRBV10-1 and TRBJ1-2; 9 bases map to TRBD1. The germline V gene encodes CDR1 WNHNN and CDR2 SYGVQD (reference sequence). The CDR3 runs 16 residues. The J segment lost 5 bases and the V segment lost 7 bases, leaving 14 bases of the junction unmatched.

This chain connects TRBV7-7 to TRBJ2-2, with D hard to call. The germline V and J ends were trimmed by 5 bases and 8 bases, with 12 bases remaining between them. The germline gives CDR1 SSHAT, CDR2 FNYEAQ (reference sequence). The CDR3 totals 13 residues. The CDR3 DNA is TGTGCCAGCAGCCTAGGACCCGCGGGGGAGCTGTTTTTT. This translates into CASSLGPAGELFF. The variable domain in full, with the rest retrieved from reference TRBV7-7 and TRBJ2-2, is GAGVSQSPRYKVTKRGQDVTLRCDPISSHATLYWYQQALGQGPEFLTYFNYEAQPDKSGLPSDRFSAERPEGSISTLTIQRTEQRDSAMYRCASSLGPAGELFFGEGSRLTVL.

The chain couples TRBV6-5 to TRBJ2-7; D might be TRBD2 (6 bases). Deletions cut 0 bases from V and 7 bases from J, with 19 bases between. This CDR3 has 16 residues. In germline, CDR1 is MNHEY, CDR2 SVGAGI. The CDR3: CASSYSGDFLLDEQYF. In nucleotides, the CDR3 is TGTGCCAGCAGTTACTCAGGGGACTTTTTGCTCGATGAGCAGTACTTC.

The J gene is TRBJ1-5, the V gene TRBV6-1; tentatively, D is TRBD1 (5 bases). Trimming removed 6 bases from V and 9 bases from J, with 9 bases in between. The V gene's germline CDR1 is MNHNS and CDR2 SASEGT. The CDR3 contains 11 residues. The CDR3 sequence is CASRGRGPQHF. In nucleotides, the CDR3 is TGTGCCAGCAGGGGGCGGGGGCCCCAGCATTTT.

The CDR3 DNA is TGTGCCAGCAGCCCTAGCCCGACATTCTCCTACGAGCAGTACTTC. This gives the protein CASSPSPTFSYEQYF. The chain couples TRBV7-2 to TRBJ2-7; TRBD2 might be the D (5 bases). Germline V gene sequence: CDR1 SGHTA, CDR2 FQGNSA. Trimming stripped 5 bases from V and 0 bases from J, with 14 bases between. The CDR3 contains 15 residues.

The J gene is TRBJ1-5, the V gene TRBV7-2; D is possibly TRBD1 (5 bases). With 1 base removed from V and 2 bases from J, the gap between germline ends came to 12 bases. The CDR3 runs to 16 residues. CDR1 is SGHTA, CDR2 FQGNSA, per germline. Written as DNA, the CDR3 is TGTGCCAGCAGCTTAGGGGAGGGGATGGGCAATCAGCCCCAGCATTTT. Translating gives CASSLGEGMGNQPQHF.

The chain links TRBV7-9 to TRBJ1-2, with 7 bases identical to TRBD1. V dropped 5 bases and J dropped 4; count of bases not matched to a gene: 10. The CDR3 loop spans 15 amino acids. CDR1 and CDR2 (germline): SEHNR, FQNEAQ (reference sequence). In DNA, the CDR3 is TGTGCCAGCAGCCTACAGGGGATTCGGAGCTATGGCTACACCTTC. The encoded protein is CASSLQGIRSYGYTF.